This T cell receptor beta chain was identified during a study of T cells in Graves' hyperthyroidism and ophthalmopathy. General study points: A model using 13 V-J features told ophthalmopathy apart from stable hyperthyroidism.

Duration under 3 months, a NOSPECS grade of at least 4, and a Clinical Activity Score of at least 3 characterized the ophthalmopathy patients. Uncontrolled infection, other autoimmune disease, pregnancy or lactation barred patients from enrollment. Amplification yielded TCR beta CDR3 regions, with RNA transcripts as the source. The TCR CDR3 was amplified in a first-round RT-PCR using the HTBI primer set. Each CDR3 protein gets one entry after TCRdb re-called the multiplex PCR reads with MiXCR. The table records hundreds of thousands of distinct CDR3 sequences, 15% to 20% of them present only once. CDR3 length equals 14 residues. The V and J ends lost 2 bases and 4 bases respectively, with 11 bases between them. At least ten counts were recorded for this clonotype. Antigen specificity is unknown.

Sequencing used blood. The gene calls are TRBV12-3 or TRBV12-4 and TRBJ1-1; possible D gene TRBD1, 5 bases. The receptor was isolated from a man aged 35-49 years with Graves' ophthalmopathy. CDR3 amino acids: CASSLRGGGTEAFF. In DNA, the CDR3 is TGTGCCAGCAGTTTAAGGGGTGGGGGCACTGAAGCTTTCTTT.